The present TCR beta chain was sequenced within a study of blood T cell repertoires in COVID-19. Germline values: CDR1 SEHNR, CDR2 FQNEAQ (reference sequence). The CDR3 extends over 21 amino acids. V shed 5 bases, J shed 0 bases, and the junction held 15 bases outside the gene matches. Some clones are missing from TCRdb's copy, which holds only in-frame ones; the method was immunoSEQ multiplex PCR. This sample carries over 75,000 clones, 60% to 85% of them seen once, and the ten largest clones take about 8.7%. The origin of this receptor is a man aged 45-65 years who had recovered from COVID-19. This rearrangement joins TRBV7-9 to TRBJ2-1; 14 bases line up with TRBD2. The sequenced sample was peripheral blood. CDR3 DNA sequence: TGTGCCAGCAGCACCACTTCCGGGACTAGCGGGAGATGGGACTCCTACAATGAGCAGTTCTTC. Translating it yields CASSTTSGTSGRWDSYNEQFF.